Reported below is one TCR beta chain. Its target is not known. Profiled with immunoSEQ multiplex PCR; TCRdb holds only in-frame clones, not every one. The sample includes some 180,000 clones, roughly 88% of them seen just once. This sample stems from a study of T cell responses to AZD1222 COVID-19 vaccine. Germline loops: CDR1 SEHNR, CDR2 FQNEAQ (reference sequence). The length of the CDR3 is 16 residues. V lost 4 bases and J 2 bases, leaving 14 bases between the germline ends. Study-wide points: Females made up more of the donors, who were largely white British, and clonal diversity may have come out too low. Vaccination with two AZD1222 doses was followed by a rise in Spike-specific TCR breadth and depth. The peak T cell response came first, and repertoires were sampled only after it. AZD1222 recipients seropositive at baseline numbered only six or seven.

The TCR originated in an adult in good health. The sequencing used peripheral blood, collected on day 0 of AZD1222 vaccination. The chain has TRBV7-9 and TRBJ2-2, with D perhaps matching TRBD2 (5 bases). CDR3 region: CASSSPAGGNTGELFF. The CDR3 coding sequence is TGTGCCAGCAGCTCCCCGGCCGGAGGAAACACCGGGGAGCTGTTTTTT.